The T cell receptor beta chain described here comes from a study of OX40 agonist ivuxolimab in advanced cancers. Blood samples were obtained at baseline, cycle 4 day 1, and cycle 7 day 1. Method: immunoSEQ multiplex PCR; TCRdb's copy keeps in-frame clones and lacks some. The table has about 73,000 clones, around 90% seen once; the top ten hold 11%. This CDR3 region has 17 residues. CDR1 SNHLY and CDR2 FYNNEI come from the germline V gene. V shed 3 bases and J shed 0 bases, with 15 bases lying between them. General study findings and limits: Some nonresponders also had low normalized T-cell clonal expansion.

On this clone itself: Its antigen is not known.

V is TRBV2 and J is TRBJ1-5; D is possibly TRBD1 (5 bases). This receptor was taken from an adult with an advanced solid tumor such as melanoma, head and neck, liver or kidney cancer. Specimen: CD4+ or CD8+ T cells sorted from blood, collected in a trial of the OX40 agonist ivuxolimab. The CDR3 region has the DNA TGTGCCAGCAGTGATCTGCAGGGAATATATAGCAATCAGCCCCAGCATTTT. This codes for CASSDLQGIYSNQPQHF.